This TCR beta chain emerged from a study of blood T cells in healthy people across ages. On the study more broadly: Template switching recovered approximately one barcoded beta molecule for every two T cells. General observations from the study: Higher diversity, along with more naive CD4+ cells, distinguished long-lived donors from aged donors. A conclusive naive versus antigen-experienced comparison was prevented by the unsorted PBMCs.

The V gene lost 3 bases and the J gene lost 3 bases, with 15 bases spanning the gap. From germline, CDR1 is MNHEY and CDR2 SMNVEV (reference sequence). The CDR3 runs to 15 residues. About this clonotype itself: The antigen remains unidentified.

PCR was performed a second time for about 7 to 11 cycles using a sample-barcoded 5' primer and a J-beta primer mix. Each CDR3 protein is one row after TCRdb ran MiXCR on the 5' RACE reads. The sample holds some 1.4 million distinct CDR3 sequences, around 42% seen once. This receptor was obtained from a woman aged 18-29 years in good health. The J gene is TRBJ2-7, the V gene TRBV27; possibly TRBD1 or TRBD2 for D (5 bases each). Sequencing was performed on blood. The CDR3 here is CASSFIPGPDYEQYF. As DNA, the CDR3 is TGTGCCAGCAGTTTTATACCGGGACCGGACTACGAGCAGTACTTC.